Listed here are 12 T cell receptor beta chains from one sample, sequenced in a study of blood T cell repertoires in COVID-19. Only in-frame clones appear in the TCRdb table, and some are missing; sequencing was by immunoSEQ multiplex PCR. The data hold 54,000 or so clones, with roughly 88% observed a single time. Source material: peripheral blood. The source of these receptors is a human donor in a cohort sampled during active COVID-19.

V and J are TRBV18 and TRBJ2-1, with a possible D match to TRBD1 (6 bases). Germline loops: CDR1 KGHSH, CDR2 LQKENI. The CDR3 spans 17 residues. Between the trimmed V and J ends, which lost 0 bases and 2 bases, there was a span of 14 bases. The chain's CDR3 is CASSPPVARGPYNEQFF. The CDR3 DNA follows: TGTGCCAGCTCACCACCGGTAGCCAGGGGACCCTACAATGAGCAGTTCTTC.

The chain combines TRBV6-5 with TRBJ2-7, with D uncertain. CDR1 MNHEY and CDR2 SVGAGI come from the germline V gene. Trimming took 6 bases from V and 0 from J, leaving 12 bases between them. This CDR3 spans 14 amino acids. In nucleotides, the CDR3 is TGTGCCAGCAGCCCCTACCTTGGCTCCTACGAGCAGTACTTC. Its translation: CASSPYLGSYEQYF.

This chain links TRBV20-1 with TRBJ1-1, with D hard to call. With 1 base removed from V and 8 bases from J, the gap between germline ends came to 8 bases. This CDR3 has 11 amino acids. Germline values: CDR1 DFQATT, CDR2 SNEGSKA (reference sequence). CDR3: CSARVESEAFF. As DNA, the CDR3 is TGCAGTGCTAGAGTGGAGTCCGAAGCTTTCTTT.

This sequence joins TRBV21-1 and TRBJ2-3; TRBD2 is the table's D call and was not checked against the DNA. TRBV21-1 is a pseudogene segment. This CDR3 is built from 14 residues. This CDR3 reads CANCTGRSTDTQYF. The CDR3 DNA sequence: TGTGCCAACTGTACCGGGAGAAGCACAGATACGCAGTATTTT.

A single count supports this clone. The J gene is TRBJ1-2, the V gene TRBV7-2; D is unclear. Looked up from germline, CDR1 is SGHTA and CDR2 is FQGNSA. This CDR3 comprises 14 residues. Deletions cut 4 bases from V and 8 bases from J, with 17 bases between. The CDR3, as DNA: TGTGCCAGCAGCTCTGTCGGGTCCCTCTGGGGCTACACCTTC. It codes for CASSSVGSLWGYTF.

The gene calls are TRBV2 and TRBJ1-5, with D tentatively TRBD1 (6 bases). Germline V CDR1 and CDR2: SNHLY, FYNNEI. The CDR3 sequence is 15 residues long. The V end was cut by 6 bases, the J end by 6 bases, with 18 bases between. DNA of the CDR3: TGTGCCAGCAGGGACAGTACGACGGACCGTCAGCCCCAGCATTTT. As protein: CASRDSTTDRQPQHF. The entire variable domain, with the rest obtained from reference TRBV2 and TRBJ1-5, is as follows: EPEVTQTPSHQVTQMGQEVILRCVPISNHLYFYWYRQILGQKVEFLVSFYNNEISEKSEIFDDQFSVERPDGSNFTLKIRSTKLEDSAMYFCASRDSTTDRQPQHFGDGTRLSIL.

This clone has only a few counts. The gene calls are TRBV18 and TRBJ1-4; no reliable D call. Trimming cost V 5 bases and J 3 bases, with 16 bases left between them. The CDR3 runs to 16 residues. Germline values: CDR1 KGHSH, CDR2 LQKENI. The CDR3 region is CASSAFAGGPNEKLFF. The CDR3 region has the DNA TGTGCCAGCTCAGCGTTTGCGGGTGGTCCTAATGAAAAACTGTTTTTT.

This chain uses TRBV12-5 with TRBJ2-5; 7 bases are shared with TRBD1. The CDR3 covers 15 residues. V lost 0 bases and J lost 0; bases outside the gene matches: 1. CDR1 LGHNT and CDR2 FRNRAP come from the germline V gene. The CDR3 nucleotides read TGTGCTAGTGGTTTGGTACAGGGGTACCAAGAGACCCAGTACTTC. This codes for CASGLVQGYQETQYF.

This clone was observed a single time. The chain joins TRBV6-5 to TRBJ1-5; 8 bases are shared with TRBD1. Germline CDR1 and CDR2: MNHEY and SVGAGI. Trimming at V came to 6 bases and at J to 4 bases, leaving 5 bases not matched to a gene. CDR3 size: 14 residues. CDR3 sequence (DNA): TGTGCCAGCAGCCAGGACAGGGATAATCAGCCCCAGCATTTT. This encodes CASSQDRDNQPQHF.

J is TRBJ2-6 and V is TRBV21-1; the table's D gene call, TRBD1, was not cross checked with the DNA. TRBV21-1 is assigned pseudogene status. The length of the CDR3 is 17 residues. The DNA of the CDR3 is TGTGCCAGCAGCGCCCCAGGGGACGTTCATGGGGCCAACGTCCTGACTTTC. Translated: CASSAPGDVHGANVLTF.

The chain employs TRBV4-3 and TRBJ1-2; the D gene is possibly TRBD1 (5 bases). This CDR3 is 13 amino acids long. Trimming removed 3 bases from V and 6 bases from J, with 11 bases in between. From germline, CDR1 is LGHNA and CDR2 YSLEER. The chain's CDR3 is CASSHLQGHGYTF. CDR3 coding DNA: TGCGCCAGCAGCCATCTCCAGGGCCATGGCTACACCTTC.

The chain is built from TRBV18 and TRBJ1-3; possible D gene TRBD1, 6 bases. Trimming removed 4 bases at V and 4 bases at J, with 20 bases between. Germline loops: CDR1 KGHSH, CDR2 LQKENI. The CDR3 is 17 amino acids. CDR3 coding DNA: TGTGCCAGCTCACTCCGAGGTGGGGGCACTCTCGGAAACACCATATATTTT. Translating it yields CASSLRGGGTLGNTIYF.